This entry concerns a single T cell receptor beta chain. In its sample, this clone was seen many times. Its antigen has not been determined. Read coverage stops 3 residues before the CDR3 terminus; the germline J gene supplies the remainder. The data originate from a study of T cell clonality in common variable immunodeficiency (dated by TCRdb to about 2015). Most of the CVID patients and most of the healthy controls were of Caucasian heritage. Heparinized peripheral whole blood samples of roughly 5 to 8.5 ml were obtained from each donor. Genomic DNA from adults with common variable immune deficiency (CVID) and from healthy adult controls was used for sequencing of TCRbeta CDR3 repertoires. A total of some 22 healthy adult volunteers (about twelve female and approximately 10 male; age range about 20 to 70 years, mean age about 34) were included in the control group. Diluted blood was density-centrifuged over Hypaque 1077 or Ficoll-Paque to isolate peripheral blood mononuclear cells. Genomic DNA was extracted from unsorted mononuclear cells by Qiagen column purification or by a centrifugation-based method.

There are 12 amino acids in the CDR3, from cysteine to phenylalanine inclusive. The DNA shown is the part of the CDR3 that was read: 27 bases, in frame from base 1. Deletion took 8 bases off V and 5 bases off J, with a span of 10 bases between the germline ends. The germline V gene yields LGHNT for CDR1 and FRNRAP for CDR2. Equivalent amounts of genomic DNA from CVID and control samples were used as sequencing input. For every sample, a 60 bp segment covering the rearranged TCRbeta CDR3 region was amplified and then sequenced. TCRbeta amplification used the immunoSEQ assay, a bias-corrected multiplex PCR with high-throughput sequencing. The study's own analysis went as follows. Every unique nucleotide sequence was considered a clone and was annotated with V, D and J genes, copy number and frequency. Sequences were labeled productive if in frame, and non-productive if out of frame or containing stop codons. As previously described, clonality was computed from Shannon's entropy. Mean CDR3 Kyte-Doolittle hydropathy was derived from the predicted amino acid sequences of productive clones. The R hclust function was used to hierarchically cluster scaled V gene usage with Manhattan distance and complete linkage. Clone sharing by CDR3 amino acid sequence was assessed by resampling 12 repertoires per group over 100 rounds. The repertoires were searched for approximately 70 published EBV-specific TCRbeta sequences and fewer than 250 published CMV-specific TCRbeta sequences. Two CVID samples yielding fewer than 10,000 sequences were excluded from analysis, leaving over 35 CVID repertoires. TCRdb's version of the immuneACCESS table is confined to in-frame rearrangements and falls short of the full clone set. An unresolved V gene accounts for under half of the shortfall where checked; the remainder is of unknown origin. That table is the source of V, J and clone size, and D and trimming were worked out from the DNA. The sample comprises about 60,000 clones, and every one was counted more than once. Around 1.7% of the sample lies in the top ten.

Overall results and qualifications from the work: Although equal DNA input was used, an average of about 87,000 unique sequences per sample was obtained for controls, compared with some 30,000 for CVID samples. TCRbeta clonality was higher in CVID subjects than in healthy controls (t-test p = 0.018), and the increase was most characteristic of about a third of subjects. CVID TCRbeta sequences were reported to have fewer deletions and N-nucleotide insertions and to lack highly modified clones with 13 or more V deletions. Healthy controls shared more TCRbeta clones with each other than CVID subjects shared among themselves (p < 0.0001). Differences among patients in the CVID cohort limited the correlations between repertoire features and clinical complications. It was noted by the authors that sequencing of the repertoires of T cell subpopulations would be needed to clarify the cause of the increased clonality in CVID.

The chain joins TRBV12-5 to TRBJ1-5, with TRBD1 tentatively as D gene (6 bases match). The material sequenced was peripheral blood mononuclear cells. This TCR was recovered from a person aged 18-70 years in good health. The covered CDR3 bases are TGTGCTAGTACAGGGTACTATCAGCCC. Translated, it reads CASTGYYQP. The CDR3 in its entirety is CASTGYYQPQHF.